A single T cell receptor beta chain is shown here with its context. Its antigen remains unknown. The CDR3 has 12 residues. Germline-derived CDR1 and CDR2 are SNHLY and FYNNEI. The V gene lost 4 bases and the J gene lost 8 bases, with 11 bases spanning the gap. TCRdb keeps only in-frame clones here, not all; method: immunoSEQ multiplex PCR. Of 86,000 or so clones listed, around 91% are singletons. This sample is part of a study of OX40 agonist ivuxolimab in advanced cancers. Study outcomes and limitations: CD8+ T cells were the subset that, on average, had more expanded clones than CD4+. In the 0.1-3.0 mg/kg groups, partial responders showed among the lowest expansion.

The starting material was CD4+ or CD8+ T cells sorted from blood, obtained in a trial of the OX40 agonist ivuxolimab. This TCR came from an adult with an advanced solid tumor such as melanoma, head and neck, liver or kidney cancer. This chain links TRBV2 with TRBJ1-1; D is unresolved. The CDR3 nucleotides read TGTGCCAGCAGTGGAGAAGGTCTCGAAGCTTTCTTT. It translates to CASSGEGLEAFF.